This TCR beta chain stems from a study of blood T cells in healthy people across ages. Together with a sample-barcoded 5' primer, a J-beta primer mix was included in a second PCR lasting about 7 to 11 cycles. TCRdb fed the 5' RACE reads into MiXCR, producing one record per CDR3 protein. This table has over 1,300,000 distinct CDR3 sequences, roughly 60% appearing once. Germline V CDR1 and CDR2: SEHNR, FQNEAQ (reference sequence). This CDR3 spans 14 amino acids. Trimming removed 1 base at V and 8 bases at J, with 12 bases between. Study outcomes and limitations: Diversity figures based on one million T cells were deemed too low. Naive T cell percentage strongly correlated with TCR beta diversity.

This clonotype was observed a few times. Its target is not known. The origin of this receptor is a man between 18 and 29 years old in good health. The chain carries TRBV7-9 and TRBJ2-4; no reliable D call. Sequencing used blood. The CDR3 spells CASSLVTSQDIQYF. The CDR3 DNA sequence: TGTGCCAGCAGCTTAGTCACCTCCCAAGACATTCAGTACTTC.